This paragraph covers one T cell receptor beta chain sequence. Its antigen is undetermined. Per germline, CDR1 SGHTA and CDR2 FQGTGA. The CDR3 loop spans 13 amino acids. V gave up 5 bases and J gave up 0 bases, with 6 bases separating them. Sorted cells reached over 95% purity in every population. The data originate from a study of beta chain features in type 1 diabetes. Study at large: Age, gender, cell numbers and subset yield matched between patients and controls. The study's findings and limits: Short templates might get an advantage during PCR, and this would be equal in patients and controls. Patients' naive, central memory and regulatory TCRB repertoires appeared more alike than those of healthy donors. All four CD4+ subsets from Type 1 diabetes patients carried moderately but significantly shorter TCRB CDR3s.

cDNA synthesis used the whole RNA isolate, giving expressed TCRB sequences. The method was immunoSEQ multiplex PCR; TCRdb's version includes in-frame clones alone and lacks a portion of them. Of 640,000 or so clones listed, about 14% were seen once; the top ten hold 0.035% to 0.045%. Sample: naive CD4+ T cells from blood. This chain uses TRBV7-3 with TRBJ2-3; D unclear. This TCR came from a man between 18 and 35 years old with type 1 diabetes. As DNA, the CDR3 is TGTGCCAGCAGCGGTTCTAGCACAGATACGCAGTATTTT. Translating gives CASSGSSTDTQYF.